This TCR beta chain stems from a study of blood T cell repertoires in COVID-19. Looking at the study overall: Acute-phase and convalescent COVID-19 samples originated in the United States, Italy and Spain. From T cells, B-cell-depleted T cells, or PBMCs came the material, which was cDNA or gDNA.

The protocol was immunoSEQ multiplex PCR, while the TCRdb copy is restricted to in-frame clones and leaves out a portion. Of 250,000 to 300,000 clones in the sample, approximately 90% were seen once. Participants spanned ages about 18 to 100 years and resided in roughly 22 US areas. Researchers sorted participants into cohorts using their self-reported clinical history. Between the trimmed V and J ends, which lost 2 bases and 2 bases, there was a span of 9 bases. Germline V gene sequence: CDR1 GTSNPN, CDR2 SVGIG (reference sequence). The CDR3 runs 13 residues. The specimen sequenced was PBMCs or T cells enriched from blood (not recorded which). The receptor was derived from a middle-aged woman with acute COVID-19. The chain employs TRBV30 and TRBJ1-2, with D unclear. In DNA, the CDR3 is TGTGCCTGGAGTAGGACGGGAAACTATGGCTACACCTTC. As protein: CAWSRTGNYGYTF.